This T cell receptor beta chain was identified in a study of cytomegalovirus exposure and HLA in healthy donors. Study observations and caveats: The study put some 160 TCR beta chains on its list as cytomegalovirus-associated.

Assay used: immunoSEQ multiplex PCR; TCRdb lists only in-frame clones, some missing. The sample includes some 140,000 clones, roughly 86% of them seen just once. As to this clone: Antigen unknown. The junction departs from germline at one end; a sequencing error may be responsible.

The germline gives CDR1 SQVTM, CDR2 ANQGSEA. The CDR3 spans 15 residues. The material sequenced was PBMCs. The rearrangement links TRBV29-1 to TRBJ1-1, with 10 bases lining up with TRBD1. The TCR sequence derives from a human donor in good health. The CDR3 spells CSAEIDRGRFTEAFF. DNA of the CDR3: TGCAGCGCTGAAATTGACAGGGGGCGGTTCACTGAAGCTTTCTTT.